The clone carrying this TCR beta chain was found many times. Its target is unknown. RNA transcripts gave rise to amplified TCR beta CDR3 regions. Initially, a first-round RT-PCR of the TCR CDR3 employed the HTBI primer set. Each CDR3 protein gets one entry after TCRdb re-called the multiplex PCR reads with MiXCR. Here the sample spans some 570,000 distinct CDR3 sequences, around 14% being singletons. This record belongs to a study of T cells in Graves' hyperthyroidism and ophthalmopathy. Study-level results: Ophthalmopathy stood apart from stable hyperthyroidism in a 13 V-J model.

The CDR3 has 18 residues. V lost 4 bases and J 4 bases, leaving 23 bases between the germline ends. CDR1 and CDR2 from the germline V gene are SNHLY and FYNNEI. The chain couples TRBV2 to TRBJ2-1, with D tentatively TRBD1 (9 bases). Sequencing input: blood. This clonotype was obtained from a woman aged 18-29 years with Graves' ophthalmopathy. CDR3 nucleotide sequence: TGTGCCAGCAGTGCCCCGGACAGGGGACTAGGGGATTACAATGAGCAGTTCTTC. It translates to CASSAPDRGLGDYNEQFF.